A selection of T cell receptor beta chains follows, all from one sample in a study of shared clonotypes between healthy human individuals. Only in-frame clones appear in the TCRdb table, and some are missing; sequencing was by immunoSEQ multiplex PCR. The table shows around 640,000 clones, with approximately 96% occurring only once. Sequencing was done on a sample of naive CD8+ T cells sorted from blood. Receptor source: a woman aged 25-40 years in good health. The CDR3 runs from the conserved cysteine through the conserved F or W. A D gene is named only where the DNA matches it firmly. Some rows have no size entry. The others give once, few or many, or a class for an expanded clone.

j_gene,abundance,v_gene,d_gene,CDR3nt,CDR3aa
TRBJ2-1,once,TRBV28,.,TGTGCCAGCAGTTTAATTGCACTAGCCAGTGAGCAGTTCTTC,CASSLIALASEQFF
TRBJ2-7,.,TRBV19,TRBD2,TGTGCCAGTAGCATAGCGGGAGGCACCTACGAGCAGTACTTC,CASSIAGGTYEQYF
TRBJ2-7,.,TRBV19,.,TGTGCCAGTAGTATGGGGCAGGGGTTCTACGAGCAGTACTTC,CASSMGQGFYEQYF
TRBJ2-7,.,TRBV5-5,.,TGTGCCAGCAGCTTGGACATCTCCTACGAGCAGTACTTC,CASSLDISYEQYF
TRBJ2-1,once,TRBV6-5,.,TGTGCCAGCAGTTATGACAGCTCCTACAATGAGCAGTTCTTC,CASSYDSSYNEQFF
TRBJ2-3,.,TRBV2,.,TGTGCCAGCACCTTAGCGGCCGGGTTAGAGAATACGCAGTATTTT,CASTLAAGLENTQYF
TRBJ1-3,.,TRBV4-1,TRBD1,TGCGCCAGCAGCCAAGTGAGGGGGCTGTATGGAAACACCATATATTTT,CASSQVRGLYGNTIYF
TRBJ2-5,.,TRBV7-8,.,TGTGCCAGCAGCCTCCAGTTATTGGGGGATCATTCTCTGGAGACCCAGTACTTC,CASSLQLLGDHSLETQYF
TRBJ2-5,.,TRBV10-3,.,TGTGCCGTAGAACCCGATCGGGGGCAGGCCCAGTACTTC,CAVEPDRGQAQYF
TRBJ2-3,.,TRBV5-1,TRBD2,TGCGCCAGCAGCTTGGCCCTAGCGGGGCGCACAGATACGCAGTATTTT,CASSLALAGRTDTQYF
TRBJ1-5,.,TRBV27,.,TGTGCCAGCAGTTTATATGGCCCCGGTCAGCCCCAGCATTTT,CASSLYGPGQPQHF
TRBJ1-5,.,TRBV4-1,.,TGCGCCAGCAGCCAAGTTCTGGAATATCAGCCCCAGCATTTT,CASSQVLEYQPQHF
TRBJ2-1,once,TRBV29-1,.,TGCAGCGGGGTCGGCCAGGGTTCCTACAATGAGCAGTTCTTC,CSGVGQGSYNEQFF
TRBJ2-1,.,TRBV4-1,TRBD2,TGCGCCAGCAGGGGGGGGAATGAGCAGTTCTTC,CASRGGNEQFF
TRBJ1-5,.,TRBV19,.,TGTGCCAGTAGTATAGTAGCAGGGGTTCCTCAGCCCCAGCATTTT,CASSIVAGVPQPQHF
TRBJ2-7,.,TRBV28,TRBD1,TGTGCCAGCAGACAAAGGGACAGCCCCTACGAGCAGTACTTC,CASRQRDSPYEQYF
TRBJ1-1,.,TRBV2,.,TGTGCCAGCAGTGAATCGTCGGCAGGGATATATGAAGCTTTCTTT,CASSESSAGIYEAFF
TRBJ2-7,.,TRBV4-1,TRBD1,TGCGCCAGCAGCCAAGAAAAAGGACAGGGGAGCCCCTACGAGCAGTACTTC,CASSQEKGQGSPYEQYF
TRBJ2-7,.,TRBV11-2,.,TGTGCCAGCAGCCAGGGACTTGCCTACGAGCAGTACTTC,CASSQGLAYEQYF
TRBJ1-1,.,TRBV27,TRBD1,TGTGCCAGCAGCTACACAGGGGGAAACACTGAAGCTTTCTTT,CASSYTGGNTEAFF
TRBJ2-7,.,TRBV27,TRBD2,TGTGCCAGCAGTGTGCAGGGACTAGCATACGAGCAGTACTTC,CASSVQGLAYEQYF
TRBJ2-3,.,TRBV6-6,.,TGTGCCAGCAGTTACGCGGAGGGCACAGATACGCAGTATTTT,CASSYAEGTDTQYF
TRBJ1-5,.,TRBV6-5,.,TGTGCCAGCAGTTACGGATCGGATCAGCCCCAGCATTTT,CASSYGSDQPQHF
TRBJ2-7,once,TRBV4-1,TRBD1,TGCGCCAGCAGTTTTCGACAGGGTATCTCATACGAGCAGTACTTC,CASSFRQGISYEQYF
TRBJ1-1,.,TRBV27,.,TGTGCCAGCACCTACAGGGAAGGGAACACTGAAGCTTTCTTT,CASTYREGNTEAFF
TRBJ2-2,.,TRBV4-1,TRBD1,TGCGCCAGCAGCCGAGCGGACAGGACGAAGGCCGGGGAGCTGTTTTTT,CASSRADRTKAGELFF
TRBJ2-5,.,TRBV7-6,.,TGTGCCAGCAGCTTAGGAGTTGCGGGAATCGGGGAGACCCAGTACTTC,CASSLGVAGIGETQYF
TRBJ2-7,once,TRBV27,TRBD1,TGTGCCAGCAGAAGGACAGGCTTCTCCTACGAGCAGTACTTC,CASRRTGFSYEQYF
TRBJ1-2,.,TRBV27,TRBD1,TGTGCCAGCAGCAAAACCGCGGGACAGGGGGTCGGTGGCTACACCTTC,CASSKTAGQGVGGYTF
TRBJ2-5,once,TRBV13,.,TGTGCCAGCAGCTTACATCCGGCCTCGACCCAGTACTTC,CASSLHPASTQYF
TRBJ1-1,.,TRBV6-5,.,TGTGCCAGCAGTTTTGACAGAGGGACTGAAGCTTTCTTT,CASSFDRGTEAFF
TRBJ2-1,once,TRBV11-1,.,TGTGCCAGCATCGCCGGCTCCTACAATGAGCAGTTCTTC,CASIAGSYNEQFF
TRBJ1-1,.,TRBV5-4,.,TGTGCCAGCAGCCCCTCTCCCGGGACAATGAACACTGAAGCTTTCTTT,CASSPSPGTMNTEAFF
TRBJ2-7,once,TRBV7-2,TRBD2,TGTGCCAGCAGCCCGGGACTAGCAGTCTACGAGCAGTACTTC,CASSPGLAVYEQYF
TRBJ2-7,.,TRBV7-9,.,TGTGCCAGCAGCTTGTCAGGGGCCGAGCAGTACTTC,CASSLSGAEQYF
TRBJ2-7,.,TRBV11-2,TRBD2,TGTGCCAGCAGCCCAGCGGGAGGGAAGGACTACGAGCAGTACTTC,CASSPAGGKDYEQYF
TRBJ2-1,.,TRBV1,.,TGCACCAGCAGCCAAGATCAACCGGGGAATAGTAATGAGCAGTTCTTC,CTSSQDQPGNSNEQFF
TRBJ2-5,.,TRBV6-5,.,TGTGCCAGCAGTTACTCGATCGGCAGTCAAGAGACCCAGTACTTC,CASSYSIGSQETQYF
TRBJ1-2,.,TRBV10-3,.,TGTGCCATCAGCACTGTGGGTGCCAACTATGGCTACACCTTC,CAISTVGANYGYTF
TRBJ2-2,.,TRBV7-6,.,TGTGCCAGCAGCTTAGGGGGGGCCGGGGAGCTGTTTTTT,CASSLGGAGELFF
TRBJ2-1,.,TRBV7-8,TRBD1,TGTGCCAGCAGCCTACGTCCCGGGACAGGGTTGGATGAGCAGTTCTTC,CASSLRPGTGLDEQFF
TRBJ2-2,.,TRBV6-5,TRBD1,TGTGCCAGCAGTCTTTTCGACAGGGCCGGGGAGCTGTTTTTT,CASSLFDRAGELFF
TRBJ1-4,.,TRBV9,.,TGTGCCAGCAGCGTAGGTGGGAGCACAACTAATGAAAAACTGTTTTTT,CASSVGGSTTNEKLFF
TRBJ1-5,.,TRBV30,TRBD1,TGTGCCTGGCCCCCCGCACAGGGGCTTCGTAGCAATCAGCCCCAGCATTTT,CAWPPAQGLRSNQPQHF
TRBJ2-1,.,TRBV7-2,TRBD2,TGTGCCAGCAGCGGACTAGCGGGAGGGGACTCCTACAATGAGCAGTTCTTC,CASSGLAGGDSYNEQFF
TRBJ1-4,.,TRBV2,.,TGTGCCAGCAGGGACAGCACAACTAATGAAAAACTGTTTTTT,CASRDSTTNEKLFF
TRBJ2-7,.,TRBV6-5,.,TGTGCCAGCAGTTACTTAGGACAGGAGGGCGAGCAGTACTTC,CASSYLGQEGEQYF